This TCR beta chain was found in a study of blood T cell repertoires in COVID-19. In the study overall: PBMCs, B-cell-depleted T cells, or T cells were the source of the cDNA or gDNA that made up the material.

In the authors' methods: Using reference gene primer amplification, nucleated cell counts were estimated. Using immunoSEQ multiplex PCR, the repertoire was profiled, and TCRdb retains in-frame clones only, with some absent. Clone size and V and J calls were adopted from that table, with D and trimming inferred from the DNA. The table shows 100,000 to 130,000 clones, with more than 70% occurring only once. This clone occurred once. Between the trimmed V and J ends, which lost 1 base and 5 bases, there was a span of 15 bases. CDR3 length: 15 residues. From germline, CDR1 is SGHRS and CDR2 YFSETQ. The chain joins TRBV5-1 to TRBJ2-5; maybe TRBD2 (7 bases). Sequenced sample: peripheral blood. This receptor was identified in a man between 70 and 80 years old with acute or convalescent COVID-19. The CDR3 DNA is TGCGCCAGCAGCTTGTATGCGGGGGCGGGGGAGACCCAGTACTTC. Amino acid sequence: CASSLYAGAGETQYF. Together with reference TRBV5-1 and TRBJ2-5, the CDR3 gives the full variable domain: KAGVTQTPRYLIKTRGQQVTLSCSPISGHRSVSWYQQTPGQGLQFLFEYFSETQRNKGNFPGRFSGRQFSNSRSEMNVSTLELGDSALYLCASSLYAGAGETQYFGPGTRLLVL.